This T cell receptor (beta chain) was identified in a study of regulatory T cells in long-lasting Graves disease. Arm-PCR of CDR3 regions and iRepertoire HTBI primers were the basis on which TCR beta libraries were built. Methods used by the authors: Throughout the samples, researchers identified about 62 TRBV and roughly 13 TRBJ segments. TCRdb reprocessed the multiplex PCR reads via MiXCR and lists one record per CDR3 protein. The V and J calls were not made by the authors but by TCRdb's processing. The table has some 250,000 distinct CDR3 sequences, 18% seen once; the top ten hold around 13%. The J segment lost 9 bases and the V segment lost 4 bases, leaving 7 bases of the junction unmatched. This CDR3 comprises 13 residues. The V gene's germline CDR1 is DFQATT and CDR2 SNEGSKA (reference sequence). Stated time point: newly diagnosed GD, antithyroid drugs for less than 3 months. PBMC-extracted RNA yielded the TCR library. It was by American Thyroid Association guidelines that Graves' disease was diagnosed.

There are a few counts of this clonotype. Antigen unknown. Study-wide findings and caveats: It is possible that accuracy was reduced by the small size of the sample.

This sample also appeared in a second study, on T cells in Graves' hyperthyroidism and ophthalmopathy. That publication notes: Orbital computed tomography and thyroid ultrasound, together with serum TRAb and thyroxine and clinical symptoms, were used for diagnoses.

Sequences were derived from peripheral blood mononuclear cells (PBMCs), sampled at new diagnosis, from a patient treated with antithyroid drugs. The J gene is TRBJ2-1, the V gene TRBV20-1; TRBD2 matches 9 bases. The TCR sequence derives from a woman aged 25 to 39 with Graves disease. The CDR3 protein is CSAKWTSDGEQFF. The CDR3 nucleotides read TGCAGTGCTAAGTGGACTAGCGACGGTGAGCAGTTCTTC.